What follows are 3 T cell receptor beta chains derived from one specimen sequenced in a study of T cell repertoires in cytomegalovirus infection. TCRdb independently ran MiXCR on the reads; one entry per CDR3 protein. Of around 310,000 distinct CDR3 sequences detected, roughly 15% appear once; the ten largest clones hold around 12%. The specimen was PBMCs. The receptors come from a human donor in good health (CMV status not recorded). Some clones in this sample may be carry-over from other donors' samples.

This rearrangement joins TRBV27 to TRBJ1-5, with 7 positions matching TRBD1. With V trimmed by 4 bases and J by 0 bases, 9 bases remained unmatched. This CDR3 has 17 amino acids. Germline V gene sequence: CDR1 MNHEY, CDR2 SMNVEV (reference sequence). The CDR3 sequence is CASSSVRDSNSNQPQHF. The CDR3, as DNA: TGTGCCAGCAGTTCAGTCCGGGACAGCAATAGCAATCAGCCCCAGCATTTT.

This clonotype has only a few counts. V is TRBV5-1 and J is TRBJ2-5; 12 nucleotides line up with TRBD1. The V and J ends lost 1 base and 2 bases, in that order; junction bases with no gene match: 3. The germline CDR1 and CDR2 sequences are SGHRS and YFSETQ. The CDR3 runs to 16 residues. The CDR3 coding sequence is TGCGCCAGCAGCTTGACGGGACAGGGGGCACAAGAGACCCAGTACTTC. Protein sequence: CASSLTGQGAQETQYF.

This clonotype has at least ten counts. V and J are TRBV7-9 and TRBJ1-2; D gene ambiguous. The CDR3 is 13 residues long. V lost 4 bases and J lost 4, with 10 bases in between. Germline lookup yields CDR1 SEHNR and CDR2 FQNEAQ (reference sequence). The CDR3 reads CASSSDFGYGYTF. CDR3 coding DNA: TGTGCCAGCAGCTCTGACTTCGGCTATGGCTACACCTTC. The full variable domain, its missing parts supplied by reference TRBV7-9 and TRBJ1-2, is DTGVSQNPRHKITKRGQNVTFRCDPISEHNRLYWYRQTLGQGPEFLTYFQNEAQLEKSRLLSDRFSAERPKGSFSTLEIQRTEQGDSAMYLCASSSDFGYGYTFGSGTRLTVV.